This T cell receptor (beta chain) is drawn from a study of type 1 regulatory T cells. Across the study: This in vitro CD4 product, T-allo10, is enriched for Tr1 cells and alloantigen-specific. Findings and caveats of the study: Compared with non-Tr1 cells, Tr1 cells showed a narrower TCR repertoire.

Turning to this clonotype: Its antigen is as yet unknown.

TCRdb re-derived calls from the reads in MiXCR, one entry per CDR3 protein. The table includes about 71,000 distinct CDR3 sequences, around 20% detected once. Source material: cultured type 1 regulatory T (Tr1) cells, either the whole culture or a sorted fraction (not recorded which). The TCR sequence derives from a human donor in good health.

Written as DNA, the CDR3 is TGTGCCACCAGCGCTCCCTACAATGAGCAGTTCTTC. Its translation: CATSAPYNEQFF. The chain employs TRBV24-1 and TRBJ2-1; D remains unclear. The V end lost 7 bases, the J end lost 2 bases, and 5 bases lay between the germline ends. Germline V lookup: CDR1 KGHDR, CDR2 SFDVKD. The CDR3 spans 12 residues.